Following are 13 T cell receptor beta chains from one sample sequenced in a study of T-cell reconstitution after alpha-beta-depleted transplantation in children (TCRdb year 2016). Library prep was done by PCR. Instrument used: Illumina HiSeq 2500. TCR libraries were prepared with molecular barcoding, using unique molecular identifiers to normalize TCRbeta repertoire quantification. In TCRdb, the public reads were trimmed at Q25 with fastp and aligned with MiXCR, with productive beta chains retained. Each CDR3 protein appears once, grouped with its most common genes and DNA. Within this sample are roughly 500,000 distinct CDR3 sequences, with 32% of them counted one time only. Clones ranked in the top ten supply under 3% of the sample. The material was PBMCs from the stem cell graft donor, obtained from the stem cell graft. The receptors originated from a human donor who donated a stem cell graft to a child with aplastic anemia.

The chain joins TRBV5-1 to TRBJ1-2; D might be TRBD1 (6 bases). Trimming removed 3 bases from V and 3 bases from J, with 15 bases in between. CDR1 is SGHRS, CDR2 YFSETQ, per germline. This CDR3 region has 15 residues. CDR3: CASSSGGAEDYGYTF. CDR3 nucleotide sequence: TGCGCCAGCAGCTCCGGGGGGGCAGAGGACTATGGCTACACCTTC.

This clonotype was seen more than once but under ten times. This chain uses TRBV12-3 or TRBV12-4 with TRBJ1-2; the match to TRBD1 covers 11 bases. The CDR3 runs 18 residues. Trimming removed 3 bases from V and 0 bases from J; junction bases left unmatched: 9. The CDR3 sequence: CASSLGPGQGGTNYGYTF. The CDR3 nucleotides are TGTGCCAGCAGTTTGGGACCGGGACAGGGGGGTACTAACTATGGCTACACCTTC.

In its sample, this clonotype was seen a few times. The chain is built from TRBV28 and TRBJ1-1; D not certain. The CDR3 spans 13 residues. The V and J ends lost 6 bases and 4 bases respectively, with 12 bases between them. Germline V CDR1 and CDR2: MDHEN, SYDVKM. The CDR3 DNA sequence: TGTGCCAGCAGCCAACGTACGCTCACTGAAGCTTTCTTT. It is translated as CASSQRTLTEAFF.

This chain connects TRBV20-1 to TRBJ2-7; TRBD1 might be the D (5 bases). The germline CDR1 and CDR2 sequences are DFQATT and SNEGSKA (reference sequence). Trimming left V 5 bases short and J 1 base short, with 12 bases between. The length of the CDR3 is 13 residues. In DNA form, the CDR3 reads TGCAGTGCTGGGGCTACTGGTTCCTACGAGCAGTACGTC. Its translation: CSAGATGSYEQYV.

In its sample, this clonotype was seen a few times. The J gene is TRBJ1-1, the V gene TRBV18; no definite D call. Deletions cut 1 base from V and 6 bases from J, with 9 bases between. CDR3 length: 13 amino acids. The germline V gene encodes CDR1 KGHSH and CDR2 LQKENI. The CDR3: CASSPRGGAEAFF. The CDR3 region has the DNA TGTGCCAGCTCACCACGGGGTGGGGCTGAAGCTTTCTTT.

The chain recombines TRBV9 with TRBJ2-3, with TRBD2 matching over 15 bases. J lost 1 base, V lost 0 bases, and 12 bases had no gene match. The CDR3 has 21 residues. Germline V CDR1 and CDR2: SGDLS, YYNGEE. The CDR3 reads CASSVGGRGTSGRSGTDTQYF. CDR3 bases: TGTGCCAGCAGCGTAGGGGGCCGTGGGACTAGCGGGAGGTCAGGCACAGATACGCAGTATTTT. The variable domain in full, with the rest retrieved from reference TRBV9 and TRBJ2-3, is DSGVTQTPKHLITATGQRVTLRCSPRSGDLSVYWYQQSLDQGLQFLIQYYNGEERAKGNILERFSAQQFPDLHSELNLSSLELGDSALYFCASSVGGRGTSGRSGTDTQYFGPGTRLTVL.

The rearrangement links TRBV7-9 to TRBJ2-7; D gene ambiguous. The CDR3 totals 11 residues. Deletions cut 6 bases from V and 3 bases from J, with 6 bases between. CDR1 SEHNR and CDR2 FQNEAQ come from the germline V gene (reference sequence). CDR3 loop: CASSQDYEQYF. The DNA of the CDR3 is TGTGCCAGCAGTCAAGACTACGAGCAGTACTTC.

The V and J genes are TRBV5-6 and TRBJ1-1; the match to TRBD1 covers 7 bases. Germline trimming cut 3 bases from V and 0 bases from J; bases unmatched to any gene: 14. Germline CDR1 SGHDT, CDR2 YYEEEE. CDR3 size: 18 residues. The CDR3 nucleotides read TGTGCCAGCAGCTCCCGGACAGGACGGAGGGTCATGAACACTGAAGCTTTCTTT. Translating gives CASSSRTGRRVMNTEAFF.

Only a few counts were recorded for this clonotype. The chain employs TRBV16 and TRBJ2-1; D remains unclear. The CDR3 contains 12 residues. Trimming cost V 2 bases and J 13 bases, with 12 bases left between them. The germline V gene has CDR1 KGHSY and CDR2 FQNENV. Here the CDR3 reads CASSQLGRDQFF. CDR3 bases: TGTGCCAGCAGCCAACTTGGGCGAGACCAGTTCTTC.

The chain recombines TRBV19 with TRBJ2-3; D perhaps matches TRBD2 (5 bases). This CDR3 has 15 amino acids. V dropped 6 bases and J dropped 4 bases, with 17 bases sitting between them. Germline loops: CDR1 LNHDA, CDR2 SQIVND (reference sequence). The CDR3 DNA reads as TGTGCCAGTAGGCCCTTGGCTAGCTACGCAGATACGCAGTATTTT. Its translation: CASRPLASYADTQYF.

The genes are TRBV6-5 and TRBJ1-3; no reliable D call. This CDR3 comprises 15 residues. Between the trimmed V and J ends, which lost 2 bases and 0 bases, there was a span of 8 bases. CDR1 is MNHEY and CDR2 is SVGAGI in the germline V gene. The CDR3 protein is CASSYERYSGNTIYF. CDR3 nucleotides: TGTGCCAGCAGTTACGAGCGATACTCTGGAAACACCATATATTTT.

The chain recombines TRBV5-1 with TRBJ1-1; D is possibly TRBD1 (6 bases). Germline CDR1 and CDR2: SGHRS and YFSETQ. V gave up 2 bases and J gave up 0 bases, with 17 bases separating them. The CDR3 runs to 17 residues. This CDR3 is CASSFLATGFMNTEAFF. The CDR3 coding sequence is TGCGCCAGCAGCTTCCTTGCGACAGGCTTCATGAACACTGAAGCTTTCTTT.

The V call is TRBV7-2, the J call TRBJ2-5; 9 bases are shared with TRBD2. Germline V CDR1 and CDR2: SGHTA, FQGNSA. The CDR3 consists of 15 residues. V was pared by 4 bases and J by 2 bases, with 5 bases of the junction left unmatched. The CDR3 region is CASSYSGRSQETQYF. The DNA for the CDR3 is TGTGCCAGCAGCTACAGCGGGAGGTCACAAGAGACCCAGTACTTC.